Following are 10 T cell receptor beta chains from one sample sequenced in a study of beta chain features in type 1 diabetes. The authors reverse transcribed all of the isolated RNA, so sequencing captured expressed TCRB transcripts. Measured with immunoSEQ multiplex PCR; TCRdb has only the in-frame clones, and not every one. The sample has about 360,000 clones; over 9.5% are singletons. The sample was naive CD4+ T cells from blood. Receptors were obtained from a man between 18 and 29 years old in good health.

This chain connects TRBV4-2 to TRBJ2-3, with 7 bases fitting TRBD1. The CDR3 is 16 amino acids. The junction had 10 bases not matched to a gene; V was cut back by 1 base and J by 6 bases. Germline assignment: CDR1 LGHNA and CDR2 YNFKEQ. CDR3 in DNA: TGTGCCAGCAGCCAAGTCGGCCACAGGGGAGAGGATACGCAGTATTTT. Amino acids: CASSQVGHRGEDTQYF.

The chain joins TRBV7-3 to TRBJ2-5; a possible D gene is TRBD2 (5 bases). V was trimmed by 1 base and J by 2 bases, leaving 14 bases between them. This CDR3 is built from 16 residues. From germline, CDR1 is SGHTA and CDR2 FQGTGA. The CDR3 nucleotides are TGTGCCAGCAGCTTAAATCCCGGACTCTCACAAGAGACCCAGTACTTC. Residues: CASSLNPGLSQETQYF.

This sequence joins TRBV19 and TRBJ1-4; perhaps TRBD1 as D (5 bases). V lost 7 bases, J lost 1 base, and 13 bases lay in between. In germline, CDR1 is LNHDA, CDR2 SQIVND (reference sequence). The CDR3 sequence is 15 residues long. CDR3 in amino acids: CASNSPGLTNEKLFF. CDR3 DNA sequence: TGTGCCAGTAATTCCCCGGGACTAACTAATGAAAAACTGTTTTTT. Full variable domain (outside the CDR3, taken from reference TRBV19 and TRBJ1-4): DGGITQSPKYLFRKEGQNVTLSCEQNLNHDAMYWYRQDPGQGLRLIYYSQIVNDFQKGDIAEGYSVSREKKESFPLTVTSAQKNPTAFYLCASNSPGLTNEKLFFGSGTQLSVL.

The chain couples TRBV2 to TRBJ2-7, with 9 bases aligning to TRBD1. There are 15 residues in the CDR3. Trimming removed 5 bases from V and 1 base from J; junction bases left unmatched: 6. Germline V gene data show CDR1 as SNHLY and CDR2 as FYNNEI. The CDR3 loop is CASSLTGTGSYEQYF. CDR3 in DNA: TGTGCCAGCAGTCTTACCGGGACAGGGTCCTACGAGCAGTACTTC. Based on the CDR3 plus reference TRBV2 and TRBJ2-7, the full variable domain is EPEVTQTPSHQVTQMGQEVILRCVPISNHLYFYWYRQILGQKVEFLVSFYNNEISEKSEIFDDQFSVERPDGSNFTLKIRSTKLEDSAMYFCASSLTGTGSYEQYFGPGTRLTVT.

In this sample, this clone turned up once. The rearrangement uses TRBV28 and TRBJ1-2; D is uncertain. Trimming pared 6 bases from V and 7 bases from J, leaving 9 bases between. Germline CDR1 and CDR2: MDHEN and SYDVKM. This CDR3 is 11 amino acids long. The CDR3 reads CASRTIFGYTF. The CDR3 bases are TGTGCCAGCAGGACAATCTTTGGCTACACCTTC.

There are a few counts of this clone. The CDR3 loop reads CASRVSGFSGANVLTF. The DNA of the CDR3 is TGTGCCAGTAGAGTCAGCGGGTTCTCCGGGGCCAACGTCCTGACTTTC. This chain connects TRBV19 to TRBJ2-6; D is perhaps TRBD2 (6 bases). Germline CDR1 LNHDA, CDR2 SQIVND (reference sequence). V lost 6 bases to trimming and J lost 4 bases, with 16 bases between them. This CDR3 has 16 residues.

This clone was picked up one time. The chain carries TRBV6-5 and TRBJ1-6; D not certain. The CDR3 runs to 15 residues. In germline, CDR1 is MNHEY, CDR2 SVGAGI. V was pared by 8 bases and J by 9 bases, with 20 bases between. This CDR3 is CASSPGGSTRSPLHF. The CDR3 DNA follows: TGTGCCAGCTCGCCGGGTGGGTCCACGCGTTCACCCCTCCACTTT.

In its sample, this clone was seen a few times. The chain combines TRBV30 with TRBJ1-6, with TRBD1 as a possible D gene (5 bases). The CDR3 length is 15 residues. The germline gives CDR1 GTSNPN, CDR2 SVGIG (reference sequence). V was shortened by 8 bases and J by 9 bases, with 23 bases between the two germline ends. CDR3 DNA: TGTGCCCGGGGAACTGGGGCGGGGGTCGCTTCACCCCTCCACTTT. Protein: CARGTGAGVASPLHF.

This chain uses TRBV19 with TRBJ2-1; possibly TRBD1 for D (6 bases). The CDR3 runs to 13 residues. Per the germline V gene, CDR1 is LNHDA and CDR2 is SQIVND (reference sequence). V gave up 6 bases and J gave up 3 bases, with 9 bases separating them. The CDR3 reads CASSGQLYNEQFF. CDR3 coding DNA: TGTGCCAGTAGCGGACAGCTCTACAATGAGCAGTTCTTC.

The sample holds many counts of this clone. J is TRBJ2-1 and V is TRBV29-1; no firm D call. The germline V gene encodes CDR1 SQVTM and CDR2 ANQGSEA. V lost 4 bases to trimming and J lost 3 bases, with 7 bases between them. The CDR3 totals 12 residues. Here the CDR3 DNA reads TGCAGCGTTGGTAGTGGCTACAATGAGCAGTTCTTC. This encodes CSVGSGYNEQFF.